This T cell receptor beta chain was sequenced during a study of neoadjuvant nivolumab and ipilimumab in lung cancer (dated by TCRdb to the early 2020s). Context from the whole study: Nivolumab was given at 3 mg/kg intravenously on days 1, 15 and 29, and the combination arm added ipilimumab 1 mg/kg on day 1 only. The primary endpoint of the trial was the rate of major pathologic response (MPR) in the intention-to-treat population of each study arm. Matched pretherapy and resected tumor pairs were analyzed for seven patients: four treated with nivolumab and three with nivolumab plus ipilimumab. Of the approximately 43 patients with operable NSCLC treated in the trial, 23 were randomized to nivolumab monotherapy and roughly 20 to nivolumab plus ipilimumab. The study compared TCR repertoires in pretherapy (baseline) peripheral blood with TCR repertoires in tumors resected at surgery after neoadjuvant immune checkpoint blockade.

In light of the paper, this sample's time point label describes: at surgical resection after neoadjuvant nivolumab +/- ipilimumab. The samples were taken from NEOSTAR, a phase 2 randomized trial in operable NSCLC that tested neoadjuvant nivolumab or nivolumab plus ipilimumab, followed by surgery. Tumor-adjacent uninvolved lung was collected at resection and served as a matched non-tumor comparison for resected tumor TCR repertoires. General conclusions and limits of the study: TCR richness in pretherapy blood showed a positive correlation with richness in tumors resected after neoadjuvant therapy (Spearman R ≈ 0.8). A small number of samples was subjected to TCR sequencing. Resected tumors had greater TCR richness and clonality than tumor-adjacent uninvolved lung, and increases were observed in more dual-therapy-treated tumors. No significant correlation was found between TCR clonality and pathologic tumor regression, and only a single major-pathologic-response sample was available for the analysis of TCR clonality versus pathologic tumor regression. From pretherapy to surgery, increases in tumor T-cell richness and clonality were observed in three of three dual-therapy tumors but in only two of four nivolumab-treated tumors.

From cysteine to phenylalanine, the CDR3 is 13 amino acids long. Left in the record is the CDR3 DNA by itself, 39 bases read in frame from the first base. V is trimmed back by 5 bases and J by 12 bases, and the junction contains 9 bases that no gene match accounts for. The CDR1 and CDR2 encoded by the germline V gene are SGHAT and FQNNGV. The library came from the immunoSEQ multiplex PCR assay. The paper's data handling went like this. Repertoires were summarized in terms of richness and clonality, and significantly expanded and contracted clones between pre- and post-therapy samples were identified. TCRdb mirrors the immuneACCESS table, restricted to in-frame sequences. Some clones are absent from its copies; in checked studies, under half trace to an unresolved V gene, and the reason for the others is unknown. From that table come the V and J calls and clone size; the DNA was used to work out D and trimming. Here the sample has several thousand clones; more than 60% occur a single time. The ten biggest clones cover about 13% of the sample.

Worth noting for this clone: The antigen this receptor binds is unknown. Base qualities are not provided; no much larger clone lies one nucleotide away.

This chain is built from TRBV11-2 and TRBJ2-1; 8 central bases correspond to TRBD2. This TCR derives from an adult with non-small cell lung cancer. Sequenced here: adjacent normal lung tissue, sampled after neoadjuvant nivolumab, alone or with ipilimumab, at or shortly before surgery. The CDR3 in this case is CASSPGGWTRQFF. The DNA reads as follows: TGTGCCAGCAGCCCGGGGGGGTGGACGAGGCAGTTCTTC.